This T cell receptor beta chain came from a study of T-cell reconstitution after alpha-beta-depleted transplantation in children. Unique molecular identifiers tagged the TCRbeta library. TCRdb re-analysed the PCR reads in MiXCR, keeping a single row per CDR3 protein. The table shows a few hundred thousand distinct CDR3 sequences, with under 15% occurring only once. The V end lost 1 base, the J end lost 5 bases, and 9 bases lay between the germline ends. Germline V gives CDR1 SEHNR, CDR2 FQNEAQ (reference sequence). This CDR3 has 14 amino acids. Points from the study as a whole: At the one-year point after transplant, T-cell counts and TCRbeta diversity were found to come mostly from T cells that had been newly produced.

This clonotype was counted at least ten times. Antigen specificity is unknown. The TCR sequence derives from a male patient between 5 and 17 years old who had a stem cell transplant for acute myeloid leukemia, so the T cells may come from the graft donor. The starting material was PBMCs, mostly from graft donor cells, obtained 360 days after TCRalphabeta/CD19-depleted stem cell transplant. The V gene is TRBV7-9, the J gene TRBJ2-1; D is unclear. CDR3 bases: TGTGCCAGCAGCTTAGGTTCAGTCCACAATGAGCAGTTCTTC. Encoded protein: CASSLGSVHNEQFF. Based on the CDR3 plus reference TRBV7-9 and TRBJ2-1, the full variable domain is DTGVSQNPRHKITKRGQNVTFRCDPISEHNRLYWYRQTLGQGPEFLTYFQNEAQLEKSRLLSDRFSAERPKGSFSTLEIQRTEQGDSAMYLCASSLGSVHNEQFFGPGTRLTVL.